This TCR beta chain was sequenced in a study of shared clonotypes between healthy human individuals. Overall study: Researchers assigned three CD4 naive, three CD4 memory, two CD8 naive and one CD8 memory plate to each donor. General study findings and limits: Sorted-subset samples were not fully sequenced, rarefaction indicated.

In regard to this clone: Antigen specificity is unknown.

CDR1 MDHEN and CDR2 SYDVKM come from the germline V gene. The CDR3 sequence is 13 residues long. V lost 3 bases, J lost 7 bases, and 13 bases lay in between. Donors had no recently reported acute infections or vaccinations and were HIV-negative. Donors, without exception, were Caucasian adults residing in Nashville, Tennessee. Repertoires were generated with immunoSEQ multiplex PCR, while TCRdb's copy carries only in-frame clones and drops some. The repertoire holds around 1.1 million clones, with around 82% as singletons. The sequence was collected from a man between 18 and 35 years old in good health. Some clones in this sample may be carry-over from other donors' samples. V usage is TRBV28 and J usage is TRBJ2-7, with no clear D. The sequenced sample was memory CD4+ T cells from PBMCs. The subset denotes: CD45RA-negative fraction. The chain's CDR3 is CASSFPGTIEQYF. CDR3 coding DNA: TGTGCCAGCAGTTTCCCCGGAACGATTGAGCAGTACTTC. Full variable domain (rest looked up from reference TRBV28 and TRBJ2-7): DVKVTQSSRYLVKRTGEKVFLECVQDMDHENMFWYRQDPGLGLRLIYFSYDVKMKEKGDIPEGYSVSREKKERFSLILESASTNQTSMYLCASSFPGTIEQYFGPGTRLTVT.